This T cell receptor (beta chain) was documented in a study of beta chain features in type 1 diabetes. The study, taken as a whole, reports: The naive, central memory and Treg TCRB repertoires showed an apparent similarity that was greater among patients than among healthy donors.

A few counts support this clone. Antigen: not known. Central memory, naive, regulatory and stem cell-like memory CD4+ cells were sorted by CD45RO/CCR7/CD25/CD127/CD95/CD27. CDR1 and CDR2 (germline): SNHLY, FYNNEI. The V end lost 4 bases, the J end lost 3 bases, and 9 bases lay between the germline ends. This CDR3 contains 13 residues. All of the isolated RNA was reverse transcribed, so expressed TCRB transcripts were sequenced. Using immunoSEQ multiplex PCR, the repertoire was profiled, and TCRdb retains in-frame clones only, with some absent. Altogether 600,000 to 650,000 clones are present, roughly 16% being singletons, with the ten largest covering approximately 0.093%.

The V and J genes are TRBV2 and TRBJ2-5; the D is unclear. Sequenced material: naive CD4+ T cells from blood. The TCR sequence derives from a man aged 18 to 35 in good health. The CDR3 sequence is CASSALRKETQYF. The CDR3 nucleotides read TGTGCCAGCAGTGCATTGAGGAAAGAGACCCAGTACTTC.